Below are 5 T cell receptor beta chains sequenced from a single sample in a study of blood T cell repertoires in COVID-19 (dated by TCRdb to the early 2020s). The library relied on the immunoSEQ multiplex PCR assay. TCRdb's version of the immuneACCESS table is confined to in-frame rearrangements and falls short of the full clone set. An unresolved V gene accounts for under half of the shortfall where checked; the remainder is of unknown origin. This sample lists about 240,000 clones; roughly 83% were detected once. Approximately 9.4% of the sample is held by the ten biggest clonotypes. The specimen sequenced was peripheral blood. These receptors were collected from a woman of 80 years or more with acute or convalescent COVID-19.

V gene TRBV5-1 combines with J gene TRBJ2-1; 11 bases match TRBD2. The J segment lost 3 bases and the V segment lost 1 base, leaving 3 bases of the junction unmatched. Germline V lookup: CDR1 SGHRS, CDR2 YFSETQ. The CDR3 loop spans 16 amino acids. CDR3 sequence (DNA): TGCGCCAGCAGCTTGACTAGCGGGGGAGTCTACAATGAGCAGTTCTTC. Translated, it gives CASSLTSGGVYNEQFF.

Note on this clone: Other DNA sequences of this sample code for an identical CDR3. The rearrangement joins TRBV28 to TRBJ1-5, with D perhaps matching TRBD1 (6 bases). Germline CDR1 MDHEN, CDR2 SYDVKM. V lost 6 bases and J 0 bases, leaving 12 bases between the germline ends. The length of the CDR3 is 15 residues. The CDR3 DNA is TGTGCCAGCAGCCAGGGGTACGTTAGCAATCAGCCCCAGCATTTT. It encodes CASSQGYVSNQPQHF.

CDR3 sequence: CASSESRERGGSTDTQYF. The CDR3, as DNA: TGCGCCAGCAGTGAGTCGAGGGAGCGGGGGGGTTCTACAGATACGCAGTATTTT. This rearrangement joins TRBV10-1 to TRBJ2-3; TRBD2 matches at 10 bases. This CDR3 is built from 18 residues. The ends lost 0 bases at V and 3 bases at J; junction bases unmatched: 9. Germline assignment: CDR1 WNHNN and CDR2 SYGVQD (reference sequence).

This chain connects TRBV14 to TRBJ2-3, with a tentative D call TRBD2 (5 bases). CDR3 length: 15 residues. In germline, CDR1 is SGHDN, CDR2 FVKESK. Deletions cut 4 bases from V and 1 base from J, with 12 bases between. DNA of the CDR3: TGTGCCAGCAGCCTTCGGGGAGCCCGCACAGATACGCAGTATTTT. It codes for CASSLRGARTDTQYF.

V gene TRBV19 combines with J gene TRBJ2-7, with a weak D call TRBD1 (6 bases). The CDR3 consists of 14 residues. The ends were cut back, 0 bases at V and 2 bases at J, with 8 bases in the middle. Per germline, CDR1 LNHDA and CDR2 SQIVND (reference sequence). The DNA of the CDR3 is TGTGCCAGTAGTATAGAGTGGGACACCTACGAGCAGTACTTC. This gives the protein CASSIEWDTYEQYF. The full variable domain, rest sourced from reference TRBV19 and TRBJ2-7, is DGGITQSPKYLFRKEGQNVTLSCEQNLNHDAMYWYRQDPGQGLRLIYYSQIVNDFQKGDIAEGYSVSREKKESFPLTVTSAQKNPTAFYLCASSIEWDTYEQYFGPGTRLTVT.